This TCR beta chain was captured by sequencing in a study of blood T cells in healthy people across ages. Overall study context: Template-switching capture recovered about one barcoded beta molecule per two T cells. Overall study results and limits: The CMV status of each donor remained undetermined, and this could have confounded shifts in expanded clonotypes.

V trimming: 8 bases; J trimming: 4 bases; junction bases outside the gene matches: 14. The germline gives CDR1 MNHEY, CDR2 SVGEGT. There are 16 residues in the CDR3. In the case of this clonotype: The antigen is undetermined.

Sample-barcoded 5' priming and a J-beta primer mix drove a second PCR of roughly 7 to 11 cycles. A single record per CDR3 protein comes from TCRdb applying MiXCR to the 5' RACE reads. The data contain about 1.4 million distinct CDR3 sequences, approximately 60% of them singletons. This clonotype was obtained from a man younger than 35 in good health. The chain couples TRBV6-2 or TRBV6-3 to TRBJ2-3, with 8 nucleotides matching TRBD2. The sample consisted of blood. In DNA form, the CDR3 reads TGTGCCAGCCTCGGAACGGGCCGGGGGGGCGCAGATACGCAGTATTTT. Translation: CASLGTGRGGADTQYF.